What follows are 28 T cell receptor beta chains derived from one specimen sequenced in a study of cytomegalovirus exposure and HLA in healthy donors. Primers included in the PCR were 60 Vbeta and 13 Jbeta primers. The data were produced by immunoSEQ multiplex PCR, yet TCRdb's version contains in-frame clones alone and is incomplete. The table records 120,000 or so clones, over 70% of them present only once. The sequencing input was PBMCs. Receptor source: a woman aged 50 to 65 in good health and CMV-seropositive.

This chain joins TRBV5-5 and TRBJ1-1; D call uncertain. CDR1 and CDR2 (germline): SGHKS, YYEKEE (reference sequence). Trimming shortened V by 4 bases and J by 0 bases, and 13 bases separated the two germline ends. The CDR3 totals 15 residues. The CDR3 sequence is CASSQPTGMNTEAFF. CDR3 bases: TGTGCCAGCAGCCAACCGACGGGAATGAACACTGAAGCTTTCTTT.

This chain uses TRBV19 with TRBJ1-2; D is uncertain. From germline, CDR1 is LNHDA and CDR2 SQIVND (reference sequence). V was clipped by 4 bases and J by 4 bases, with 7 bases between them. The CDR3 runs to 12 residues. CDR3 amino acids: CASSSSVYGYTF. The CDR3 DNA reads TGTGCCAGTAGTAGTAGTGTCTATGGCTACACCTTC.

This clone showed up just once. This chain links TRBV9 with TRBJ2-3, with D possibly TRBD2 on 5 matching bases. V was trimmed by 3 bases and J by 7 bases, leaving 12 bases between them. From germline, CDR1 is SGDLS and CDR2 YYNGEE. This CDR3 contains 13 residues. The CDR3 nucleotides read TGTGCCAGCAGCGGCCCACGGGGTTATACGCAGTATTTT. This encodes CASSGPRGYTQYF.

A single count supports this clone. The chain combines TRBV5-1 with TRBJ2-7, with 9 bases matching TRBD1. The CDR3 length is 14 residues. V shed 4 bases, J shed 3 bases, and the junction held 5 bases outside the gene matches. CDR1 is SGHRS, CDR2 YFSETQ, per germline. This CDR3 is CASSIGTGLYEQYF. The CDR3, as DNA: TGCGCCAGCAGCATCGGGACAGGGCTCTACGAGCAGTACTTC.

The V call is TRBV7-9, the J call TRBJ1-2; a weak D match, TRBD1 (5 bases). V was clipped by 1 base and J by 2 bases, with 17 bases between them. The CDR3 runs 17 residues. Germline V gives CDR1 SEHNR, CDR2 FQNEAQ (reference sequence). The CDR3 bases are TGTGCCAGCAGCTTAGGGCCTAATCCTGCAGGGAACTATGGCTACACCTTC. The encoded protein is CASSLGPNPAGNYGYTF. The variable domain in full, completed from reference TRBV7-9 and TRBJ1-2, reads DTGVSQNPRHKITKRGQNVTFRCDPISEHNRLYWYRQTLGQGPEFLTYFQNEAQLEKSRLLSDRFSAERPKGSFSTLEIQRTEQGDSAMYLCASSLGPNPAGNYGYTFGSGTRLTVV.

V and J are TRBV19 and TRBJ2-7; 8 nucleotides match TRBD2. The germline V gene has CDR1 LNHDA and CDR2 SQIVND (reference sequence). This CDR3 spans 13 amino acids. V was pared by 8 bases and J by 3 bases, with 6 bases of the junction left unmatched. The CDR3 sequence: CASSAGEHYEQYF. Here the CDR3 DNA reads TGTGCCAGTTCAGCGGGAGAGCACTACGAGCAGTACTTC.

The chain is built from TRBV5-6 and TRBJ1-6; a weak D match, TRBD1 (5 bases). The CDR3 consists of 15 residues. Trimming took 2 bases from V and 6 from J, leaving 12 bases between them. Germline CDR1 reads SGHDT; CDR2 reads YYEEEE. The CDR3 nucleotides are TGTGCCAGCAGCTTACGAAGGGGCCGTAATTCACCCCTCCACTTT. Its translation: CASSLRRGRNSPLHF.

The chain carries TRBV11-2 and TRBJ2-1, with D perhaps TRBD1 (5 bases). The CDR3 is made up of 14 amino acids. With 1 base removed from V and 3 bases from J, the gap between germline ends came to 7 bases. Germline lookup yields CDR1 SGHAT and CDR2 FQNNGV. The CDR3 coding sequence is TGTGCCAGCAGCTTAGCGACAGACTACAATGAGCAGTTCTTC. It yields the protein CASSLATDYNEQFF.

The rearrangement joins TRBV6-6 to TRBJ2-1; 8 bases are shared with TRBD1. V lost 2 bases to trimming and J lost 7 bases; unmatched junction nucleotides: 1. The CDR3 is made up of 13 amino acids. Germline assignment: CDR1 MNHNY and CDR2 SVGAGI (reference sequence). CDR3 bases: TGTGCCAGCAGTTACCAGGGGGCGAATGAGCAGTTCTTC. Its translation: CASSYQGANEQFF.

This sequence joins TRBV5-8 and TRBJ2-1, with TRBD2 matching 10 bases. In germline, CDR1 is SGHTS, CDR2 YDEGEE. The junction had 3 bases not matched to a gene; V was cut back by 2 bases and J by 4 bases. CDR3 length equals 15 residues. The CDR3 nucleotides are TGTGCCAGCAGCTTCGGGACTAGCGAGTACAATGAGCAGTTCTTC. Protein: CASSFGTSEYNEQFF.

A single count supports this clone. This chain joins TRBV12-5 and TRBJ2-2, with 8 nucleotides matching TRBD1. V shed 4 bases and J 3 bases; nucleotides not matched to a gene: 4. The CDR3 length is 15 residues. Germline values: CDR1 LGHNT, CDR2 FRNRAP. CDR3 coding DNA: TGTGCTAGTGGTTCGGCGACAGGGGACACCGGGGAGCTGTTTTTT. It specifies CASGSATGDTGELFF. The complete variable domain, with remaining parts taken from reference TRBV12-5 and TRBJ2-2, reads DARVTQTPRHKVTEMGQEVTMRCQPILGHNTVFWYRQTMMQGLELLAYFRNRAPLDDSGMPKDRFSAEMPDATLATLKIQPSEPRDSAVYFCASGSATGDTGELFFGEGSRLTVL.

The chain employs TRBV5-4 and TRBJ2-3, with TRBD2 matching 8 bases. J gave up 4 bases and V 6 bases, and 7 bases lay outside the gene matches. The CDR3 has 14 amino acids. CDR1 is SGHNT, CDR2 YYREEE, per germline (reference sequence). CDR3 DNA sequence: TGTGCCAGCAACCGAGCGGGAGCCCCAGATACGCAGTATTTT. This sequence encodes CASNRAGAPDTQYF.

This chain links TRBV7-9 with TRBJ1-2; 10 bases map to TRBD1. The length of the CDR3 is 14 residues. Trimming cost V 5 bases and J 1 base; bases outside gene matches: 1. CDR1 is SEHNR, CDR2 FQNEAQ, per germline (reference sequence). Written as DNA, the CDR3 is TGTGCCAGCAGCGGGACAGGGGATAACTATGGCTACACCTTC. The encoded protein is CASSGTGDNYGYTF.

In this sample, this clone turned up once. This chain links TRBV19 with TRBJ2-1; 16 nucleotides agree with TRBD2. Germline assignment: CDR1 LNHDA and CDR2 SQIVND (reference sequence). CDR3 size: 17 residues. The V gene end was trimmed by 5 bases and the J gene end by 10 bases; junction bases not matched to a gene: 11. The CDR3 DNA reads as TGTGCCAGTAGTTCTGCACCGGGACTAGCGGGGGGGTCAGAGCAGTTCTTC. Encoded protein: CASSSAPGLAGGSEQFF.

The sample holds a few counts of this clone. CDR3 protein: CASTEGGRGQPQHF. CDR3 DNA: TGTGCCAGCACCGAAGGGGGCAGGGGCCAGCCCCAGCATTTT. The V gene is TRBV7-8, the J gene TRBJ1-5; 7 bases line up with TRBD1. CDR1 and CDR2 (germline): SGHVS, FQNEAQ. V was clipped by 7 bases and J by 7 bases; unmatched bases: 10. The CDR3 is 14 residues long.

This clone came up a few times. The rearrangement links TRBV7-2 to TRBJ1-1, with a weak D call TRBD1 (5 bases). Germline CDR1 SGHTA, CDR2 FQGNSA. This CDR3 is 17 amino acids long. Trimming removed 4 bases from V and 5 bases from J, with 23 bases in between. CDR3 in amino acids: CASSSGGKVGLGTEAFF. The DNA of the CDR3 is TGTGCCAGCAGCTCTGGTGGCAAGGTGGGGCTAGGGACTGAAGCTTTCTTT.

The chain employs TRBV5-4 and TRBJ2-3; D is uncertain. Germline lookup yields CDR1 SGHNT and CDR2 YYREEE (reference sequence). Trimming cost V 4 bases and J 1 base, with 4 bases left between them. There are 12 residues in the CDR3. CDR3 coding DNA: TGTGCCAGCAGCGGAGGCACAGATACGCAGTATTTT. It specifies CASSGGTDTQYF.

The chain carries TRBV7-6 and TRBJ2-5, with TRBD1 matching over 7 bases. The CDR3 length is 15 residues. The germline gives CDR1 SGHVS, CDR2 FNYEAQ. Unmatched junction bases numbered 11, after V lost 3 bases and J lost 7 bases. CDR3 DNA: TGTGCCAGCAGCTTGGCGACAGGGCCCCTGGGGACCCAGTACTTC. This sequence encodes CASSLATGPLGTQYF. Supplemented by reference TRBV7-6 and TRBJ2-5, the full variable domain reads GAGVSQSPRYKVTKRGQDVALRCDPISGHVSLYWYRQALGQGPEFLTYFNYEAQQDKSGLPNDRFSAERPEGSISTLTIQRTEQRDSAMYRCASSLATGPLGTQYFGPGTRLLVL.

This rearrangement joins TRBV4-2 to TRBJ2-5; TRBD2 agrees at 8 bases. The CDR3 has 13 residues. CDR1 and CDR2 from the germline V gene are LGHNA and YNFKEQ. The V gene end was trimmed by 1 base and the J gene end by 10 bases; junction bases not matched to a gene: 5. The CDR3 nucleotides read TGTGCCAGCAGCCAAGGGATTCGGGAGGGCCAGTACTTC. Its protein is CASSQGIREGQYF.

The chain is built from TRBV9 and TRBJ2-7, with 8 nucleotides matching TRBD1. With V trimmed by 5 bases and J by 2 bases, 6 bases remained unmatched. This CDR3 spans 14 amino acids. In germline, CDR1 is SGDLS, CDR2 YYNGEE. The CDR3 DNA reads TGTGCCAGCAGTCTAGGACAGGGACCCTACGAGCAGTACTTC. This codes for CASSLGQGPYEQYF.

The chain couples TRBV9 to TRBJ2-5; 12 bases map to TRBD1. Germline trimming cut 3 bases from V and 3 bases from J; bases unmatched to any gene: 9. The CDR3 is 17 amino acids. Germline V lookup: CDR1 SGDLS, CDR2 YYNGEE. In DNA form, the CDR3 reads TGTGCCAGCAGCGGCCTCCGGGGGACAGGGGGCGAAGAGACCCAGTACTTC. This encodes CASSGLRGTGGEETQYF.

This sequence joins TRBV19 and TRBJ1-5; TRBD1 agrees at 9 bases. V trimming: 5 bases; J trimming: 3 bases; junction bases outside the gene matches: 5. The CDR3 contains 15 residues. CDR1 is LNHDA and CDR2 is SQIVND in the germline V gene (reference sequence). DNA of the CDR3: TGTGCCAGTAGTGCACAGGGGGCTGCCAATCAGCCCCAGCATTTT. Amino acid sequence: CASSAQGAANQPQHF.

The chain couples TRBV5-1 to TRBJ2-1; 8 bases are shared with TRBD2. The CDR3 contains 17 residues. V shed 0 bases, J shed 3 bases, and the junction held 8 bases outside the gene matches. Per the germline V gene, CDR1 is SGHRS and CDR2 is YFSETQ. The CDR3 DNA is TGCGCCAGCAGCTTGGCCGGGGGGGTCGGCCTCTACAATGAGCAGTTCTTC. Translating it yields CASSLAGGVGLYNEQFF.

This clone has just one count. V gene TRBV7-2 combines with J gene TRBJ2-3; TRBD1 is a possible D gene (6 bases). V was clipped by 1 base and J by 0 bases, with 11 bases between them. Germline lookup yields CDR1 SGHTA and CDR2 FQGNSA. This CDR3 region has 16 residues. CDR3: CASSLVRRGSTDTQYF. The CDR3 nucleotides read TGTGCCAGCAGCTTAGTGCGCAGGGGTAGCACAGATACGCAGTATTTT.

The chain carries TRBV9 and TRBJ2-5; TRBD2 might be the D (5 bases). V lost 0 bases and J lost 5, with 11 bases in between. CDR3 length equals 14 residues. The V gene's germline CDR1 is SGDLS and CDR2 YYNGEE. The CDR3 loop reads CASSVEAGVETQYF. The DNA for the CDR3 is TGTGCCAGCAGCGTAGAGGCGGGTGTCGAGACCCAGTACTTC. Full variable domain (rest looked up from reference TRBV9 and TRBJ2-5): DSGVTQTPKHLITATGQRVTLRCSPRSGDLSVYWYQQSLDQGLQFLIQYYNGEERAKGNILERFSAQQFPDLHSELNLSSLELGDSALYFCASSVEAGVETQYFGPGTRLLVL.

The J gene is TRBJ1-2, the V gene TRBV6-5; no reliable D call. V gave up 7 bases and J gave up 7 bases, with 16 bases separating them. The CDR3 runs to 13 residues. The germline CDR1 and CDR2 sequences are MNHEY and SVGAGI. CDR3 residues: CASTNRGVGGYTF. CDR3 sequence (DNA): TGTGCCAGCACCAACCGCGGGGTTGGTGGCTACACCTTC.

This chain uses TRBV2 with TRBJ1-4, with TRBD1 matching over 7 bases. V was clipped by 3 bases and J by 3 bases; unmatched bases: 1. Germline V gives CDR1 SNHLY, CDR2 FYNNEI. This CDR3 is 14 amino acids long. The CDR3 bases are TGTGCCAGCAGTGATGGACAGGCTAATGAAAAACTGTTTTTT. Protein product: CASSDGQANEKLFF.

J is TRBJ1-4 and V is TRBV30, with D perhaps matching TRBD1 (5 bases). Germline V gives CDR1 GTSNPN, CDR2 SVGIG (reference sequence). CDR3 length equals 13 residues. V lost 2 bases and J lost 7, with 11 bases in between. CDR3 sequence: CAWSRRGVEKLFF. The CDR3 DNA is TGTGCCTGGAGTCGAAGGGGCGTTGAAAAACTGTTTTTT.